This T cell receptor (beta chain) was captured by sequencing in a study of blood T cells in healthy people across ages. This clonotype was observed a handful of times. There are 15 residues in the CDR3. Trimming cost V 1 base and J 4 bases, with 13 bases left between them. Germline V gene lookup returns CDR1 MGHRA and CDR2 YSYEKL. The use of a sample-barcoded 5' primer and a J-beta primer mix characterized a second PCR of about 6 to 12 cycles. Each cDNA molecule was tagged by a template-switch adaptor that had 12 random nucleotides. TCRdb re-called the 5' RACE reads with MiXCR, one entry per CDR3 protein. This sample has about 1.4 million distinct CDR3 sequences; 59% occur once, and the top ten carry approximately 7%.

The V call is TRBV4-1, the J call TRBJ1-2, with TRBD1 as a possible D gene (6 bases). This sequence was found in a man aged 18 to 29 in good health. Source material: blood. CDR3 sequence (DNA): TGCGCCAGCAGCCAAGGACAGGATCATGGCTATGGCTACACCTTC. Its translation: CASSQGQDHGYGYTF.